This T cell receptor (beta chain) was recovered during a study of PD-L1 blockade in urothelial cancer. Study in general: Patients began atezolizumab, 1,200 mg intravenously every 3 weeks, in about 2014. Specimens of blood held a median count of approximately 150,000 T cells.

This sample's time point: peripheral blood 6 weeks after treatment start. Method: immunoSEQ multiplex PCR; TCRdb's copy keeps in-frame clones and lacks some. The data show approximately 91,000 clones, roughly 85% seen once. The TCR originated in a man between 65 and 85 years old with urothelial cancer. The sequencing here drew on PBMCs, taken around atezolizumab (anti-PD-L1) treatment.

CDR3 sequence: CASSLVPSEDEQYF. For the CDR3, the DNA is TGTGCCAGCAGCTTAGTCCCTAGCGAGGACGAGCAGTACTTC. The chain recombines TRBV7-9 with TRBJ2-7; the D gene is possibly TRBD2 (6 bases). CDR3 size: 14 residues. V was cut by 1 base and J by 5 bases, with 12 bases left in between. CDR1 and CDR2 (germline): SEHNR, FQNEAQ (reference sequence).